This T cell receptor (beta chain) originates from a study of cytomegalovirus exposure and HLA in healthy donors. For the study at large: Sequencing of roughly 180 million T cells in an earlier analysis found some 100 million unique TCR beta sequences. The study's findings and limits: Follow-up analysis seemed to connect common viral pathogens with several of the most significant clusters identified.

In its sample, this clone was seen once. Antigen unknown. The study sampled nominally healthy donors, though unrecorded immune exposures were likely. 13 Jbeta primers and 60 Vbeta primers were used for the PCR. As processed by the authors: In a later analysis, roughly 86 million unique TCR beta chains included roughly 11 million shared by two or more donors. Here immunoSEQ multiplex PCR was the method, and the copy in TCRdb shows in-frame clones only, minus some. V and J calls and clone size are given by that table; D and trimming were obtained from the DNA. This sample yields 110,000 to 150,000 clones, of which 70% to 80% are seen a single time; less than 3% belongs to the top ten. Germline assignment: CDR1 LGHNA and CDR2 YSLEER. The CDR3 sequence is 15 residues long. With 6 bases clipped from V and 2 bases from J, the junction kept 8 bases outside the gene matches.

The chain recombines TRBV4-3 with TRBJ2-3; 7 bases are shared with TRBD2. This TCR derives from a woman aged 18 to 35 in good health and CMV-seropositive. The sequencing input was PBMCs. The DNA of the CDR3 is TGCGCCAGCAGTCGAACGGGGGGTGCCACAGATACGCAGTATTTT. Amino acids: CASSRTGGATDTQYF.